There are a few counts of the clone carrying this T cell receptor beta chain. The antigen remains unidentified. The junction had 4 bases not matched to a gene; V was cut back by 1 base and J by 8 bases. The CDR3 covers 14 residues. Germline values: CDR1 MGHRA, CDR2 YSYEKL. All of the sorted populations showed purity greater than 98%. This entry comes from a study of beta chain features in type 1 diabetes. Every isolated RNA sample was fully reverse transcribed, so sequencing captured expressed TCRB transcripts. The average output of naive, central memory and regulatory T cell samples was 3.6 million or so reads. Method: immunoSEQ multiplex PCR; TCRdb's copy keeps in-frame clones and lacks some. The table has around 260,000 clones, around 21% seen once; the top ten hold around 0.029%. Findings of the study overall: PCR may have favored shorter templates equally in patients and controls. TCRB CDR3 length was moderately but significantly reduced in all four CD4+ subsets of Type 1 diabetes patients.

The chain combines TRBV4-1 with TRBJ2-7; 11 bases fit TRBD2. The sample was naive CD4+ T cells from blood. This receptor was identified in a woman in her 40s with type 1 diabetes. The CDR3 reads CASSQVAGGGQQYF. The CDR3 DNA follows: TGCGCCAGCAGCCAAGTAGCGGGGGGGGGTCAGCAGTACTTC.